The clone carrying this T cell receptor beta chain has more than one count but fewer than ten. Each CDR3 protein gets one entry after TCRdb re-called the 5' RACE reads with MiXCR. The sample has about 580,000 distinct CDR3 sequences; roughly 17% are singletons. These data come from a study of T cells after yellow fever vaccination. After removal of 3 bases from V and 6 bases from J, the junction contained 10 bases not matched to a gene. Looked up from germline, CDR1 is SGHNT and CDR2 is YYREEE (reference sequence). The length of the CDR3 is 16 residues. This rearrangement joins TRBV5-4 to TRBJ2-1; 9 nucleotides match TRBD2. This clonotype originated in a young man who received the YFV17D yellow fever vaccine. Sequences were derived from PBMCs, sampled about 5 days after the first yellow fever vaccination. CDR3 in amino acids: CASSSKAGGAVNEQFF. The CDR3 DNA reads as TGTGCCAGCAGCTCCAAAGCGGGGGGAGCCGTCAATGAGCAGTTCTTC.